This record concerns one TCR beta chain sequence. Its antigen remains unknown. This sample is part of a study of naive and memory T cell subsets. The study, taken as a whole, reports: Naive repertoires, especially CD8, held a few larger clonotypes, possibly memory cells re-expressing CD45RA.

CDR1 and CDR2 from the germline V gene are SEHNR and FQNEAQ (reference sequence). Losses at the gene ends were 5 bases for V and 9 bases for J; bases not matched to a gene: 10. The CDR3 spans 14 residues. Both TRBC1 and TRBC2 were covered by a beta constant-region primer of two equimolar oligonucleotides. The ligated cDNA underwent four PCR rounds using SP2 and nested alpha and beta constant-region primers. A single record per CDR3 protein comes from TCRdb applying MiXCR to the UMI-ligation and nested PCR reads. The sample includes around 93,000 distinct CDR3 sequences, 10% to 12% of them seen just once.

The chain uses TRBV7-9 and TRBJ2-1; 7 bases map to TRBD2. The sample was naive CD4+ T cells from blood. This TCR was recovered from a human donor in good health. The DNA of the CDR3 is TGTGCCAGCAGCCGGACTAGTCGTCCCGTTGAGCAGTTCTTC. Protein sequence: CASSRTSRPVEQFF. Looking up the rest from reference TRBV7-9 and TRBJ2-1 gives the full variable domain: DTGVSQNPRHKITKRGQNVTFRCDPISEHNRLYWYRQTLGQGPEFLTYFQNEAQLEKSRLLSDRFSAERPKGSFSTLEIQRTEQGDSAMYLCASSRTSRPVEQFFGPGTRLTVL.